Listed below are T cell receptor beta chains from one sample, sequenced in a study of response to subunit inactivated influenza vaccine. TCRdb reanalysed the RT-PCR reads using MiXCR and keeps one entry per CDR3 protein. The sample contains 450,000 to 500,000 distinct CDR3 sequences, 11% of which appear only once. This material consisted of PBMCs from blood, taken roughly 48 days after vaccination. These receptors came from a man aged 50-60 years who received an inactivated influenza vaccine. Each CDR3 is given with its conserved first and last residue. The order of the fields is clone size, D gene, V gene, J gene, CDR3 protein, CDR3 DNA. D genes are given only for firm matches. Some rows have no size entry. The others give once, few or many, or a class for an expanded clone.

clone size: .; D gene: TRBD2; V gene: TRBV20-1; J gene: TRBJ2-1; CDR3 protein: CSAPPLAGGPSSNEQFF; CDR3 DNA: TGCAGTGCTCCACCCCTAGCGGGAGGGCCCTCGAGTAATGAGCAGTTCTTC
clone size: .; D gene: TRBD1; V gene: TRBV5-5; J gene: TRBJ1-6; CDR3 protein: CASSSTGTGNSPLHF; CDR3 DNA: TGTGCCAGCAGCTCCACCGGGACAGGAAATTCACCCCTCCACTTT
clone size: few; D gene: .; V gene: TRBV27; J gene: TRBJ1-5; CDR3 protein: CASRLQGYSNQPQHF; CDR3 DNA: TGTGCCAGCAGATTACAGGGCTATAGCAATCAGCCCCAGCATTTT
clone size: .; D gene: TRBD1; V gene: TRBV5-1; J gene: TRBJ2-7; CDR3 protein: CASSLAGGAAYEQYF; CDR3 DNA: TGCGCCAGCAGCTTGGCAGGGGGCGCCGCCTACGAGCAGTACTTC
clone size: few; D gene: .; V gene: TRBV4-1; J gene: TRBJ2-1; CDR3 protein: CASSHVGQGSTEQFF; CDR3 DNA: TGCGCCAGCAGCCACGTCGGGCAGGGTAGTACTGAGCAGTTCTTC
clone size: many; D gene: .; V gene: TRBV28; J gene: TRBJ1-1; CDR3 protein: CAVRSGTEAFF; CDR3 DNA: TGTGCCGTGCGGAGTGGCACTGAAGCTTTCTTT
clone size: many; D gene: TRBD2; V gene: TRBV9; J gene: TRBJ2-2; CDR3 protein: CASSLHSGGYTGELFF; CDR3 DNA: TGTGCCAGCAGCTTACATAGCGGGGGTTACACCGGGGAGCTGTTTTTT
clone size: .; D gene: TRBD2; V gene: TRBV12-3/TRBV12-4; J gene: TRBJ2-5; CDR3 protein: CASSSRPGTSGPSKSETQYF; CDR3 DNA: TGTGCCAGCAGTTCCCGTCCCGGGACTAGCGGGCCCAGCAAAAGCGAGACCCAGTACTTC
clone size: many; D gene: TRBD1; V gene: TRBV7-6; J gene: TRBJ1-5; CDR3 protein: CASSAGQGWASNQPQHF; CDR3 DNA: TGTGCCAGCAGCGCAGGACAGGGGTGGGCAAGCAATCAGCCCCAGCATTTT
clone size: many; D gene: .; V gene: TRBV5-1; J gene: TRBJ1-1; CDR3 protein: CASSFRQGPEAFF; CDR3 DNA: TGCGCCAGCAGCTTTAGGCAGGGGCCTGAAGCTTTCTTT
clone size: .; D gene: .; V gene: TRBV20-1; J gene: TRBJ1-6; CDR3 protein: CSARRTEAYNSPLHF; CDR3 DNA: TGCAGTGCTAGGAGGACAGAGGCCTATAATTCACCCCTCCACTTT
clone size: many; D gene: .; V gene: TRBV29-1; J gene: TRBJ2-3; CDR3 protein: CSAKDSDGQYF; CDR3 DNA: TGCAGCGCTAAAGACAGCGATGGGCAGTATTTT
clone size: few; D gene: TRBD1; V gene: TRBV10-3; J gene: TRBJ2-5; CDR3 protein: CAISGGTGALAAETQYF; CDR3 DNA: TGTGCCATCAGTGGGGGGACAGGGGCGTTGGCGGCAGAGACCCAGTACTTC
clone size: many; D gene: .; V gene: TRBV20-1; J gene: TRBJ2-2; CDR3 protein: CSASPSGADRRVTGELFF; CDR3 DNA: TGCAGTGCTAGCCCCTCGGGGGCAGACCGACGGGTCACCGGGGAGCTGTTTTTT
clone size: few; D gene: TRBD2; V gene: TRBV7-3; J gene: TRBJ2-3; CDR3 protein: CASSEGLAGGDTQYF; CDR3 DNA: TGTGCCAGCAGCGAGGGACTAGCGGGAGGAGATACGCAGTATTTT
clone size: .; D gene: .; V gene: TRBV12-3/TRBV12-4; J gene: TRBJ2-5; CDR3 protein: CASSAGSGDLRETQYF; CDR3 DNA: TGTGCCAGCAGCGCGGGGTCGGGGGACCTTCGGGAGACCCAGTACTTC
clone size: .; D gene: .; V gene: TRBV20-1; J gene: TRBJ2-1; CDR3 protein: CSASWGSRYEQFF; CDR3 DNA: TGCAGTGCTAGTTGGGGTTCCCGATATGAGCAGTTCTTC
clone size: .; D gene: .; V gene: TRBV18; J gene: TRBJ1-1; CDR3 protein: CASSPLPGEGILKNTEAFF; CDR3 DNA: TGTGCCAGCTCACCCCTTCCAGGGGAGGGAATACTAAAGAACACTGAAGCTTTCTTT
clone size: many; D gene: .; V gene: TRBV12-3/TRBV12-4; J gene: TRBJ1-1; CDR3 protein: CASSKDGGNTEAFF; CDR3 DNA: TGTGCCAGCAGTAAGGACGGAGGGAACACTGAAGCTTTCTTT
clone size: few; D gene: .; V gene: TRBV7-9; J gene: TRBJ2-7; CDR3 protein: CASSLVGRSGTYEQYF; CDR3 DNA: TGTGCCAGCAGCTTAGTCGGTAGAAGCGGAACCTACGAGCAGTACTTC
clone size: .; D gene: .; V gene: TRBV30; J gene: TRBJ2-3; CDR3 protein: CAWSPGLLNTDTQYF; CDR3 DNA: TGTGCCTGGAGTCCGGGCCTCCTGAACACAGATACGCAGTATTTT
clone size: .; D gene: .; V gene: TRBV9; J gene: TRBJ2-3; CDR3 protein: CASSVGQRDTQYF; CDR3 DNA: TGTGCCAGCAGCGTAGGACAGCGGGATACGCAGTATTTT
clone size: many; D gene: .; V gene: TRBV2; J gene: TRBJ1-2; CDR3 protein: CASSTGPGGGYTF; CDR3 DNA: TGTGCCAGCAGTACGGGACCTGGGGGTGGCTACACCTTC
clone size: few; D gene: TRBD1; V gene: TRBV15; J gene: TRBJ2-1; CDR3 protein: CATSRVLDRVYDEQFF; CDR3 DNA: TGTGCCACCAGCAGAGTCTTGGACAGGGTGTACGATGAGCAGTTCTTC
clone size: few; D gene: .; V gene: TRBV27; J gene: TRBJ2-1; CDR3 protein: CASSLKGPAYNEQFF; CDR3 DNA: TGTGCCAGCAGTTTAAAGGGGCCGGCCTACAATGAGCAGTTCTTC
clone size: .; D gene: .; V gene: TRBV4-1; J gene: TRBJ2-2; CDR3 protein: CASSQRASLTGELFF; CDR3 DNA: TGCGCCAGCAGCCAAAGAGCCAGTCTCACCGGGGAGCTGTTTTTT
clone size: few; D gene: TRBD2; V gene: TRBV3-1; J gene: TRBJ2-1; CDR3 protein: CASSQVRFSGTYNEQFF; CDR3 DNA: TGTGCCAGCAGCCAAGTGCGGTTTAGCGGGACCTACAATGAGCAGTTCTTC
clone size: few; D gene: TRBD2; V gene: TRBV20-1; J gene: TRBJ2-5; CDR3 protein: CSERGGETQYF; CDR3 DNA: TGCAGTGAGCGGGGGGGGGAGACCCAGTACTTC
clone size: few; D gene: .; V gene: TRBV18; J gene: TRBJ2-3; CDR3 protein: CASSPPSVSGHTQYF; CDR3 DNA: TGTGCCAGCTCACCACCGTCGGTTTCAGGTCATACGCAGTATTTT
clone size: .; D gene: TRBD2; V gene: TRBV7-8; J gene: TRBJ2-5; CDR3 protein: CASSLAGTSVQETQYF; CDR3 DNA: TGTGCCAGCAGCTTAGCCGGGACTAGCGTCCAAGAGACCCAGTACTTC
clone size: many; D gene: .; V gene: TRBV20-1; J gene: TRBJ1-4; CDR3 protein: CSAGRTTNEKLFF; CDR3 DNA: TGCAGTGCTGGACGGACAACTAATGAAAAACTGTTTTTT
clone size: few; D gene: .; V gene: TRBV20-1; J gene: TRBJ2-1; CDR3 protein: CSARVPQLGYNEQFF; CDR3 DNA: TGCAGTGCTAGAGTCCCCCAGTTGGGCTACAATGAGCAGTTCTTC
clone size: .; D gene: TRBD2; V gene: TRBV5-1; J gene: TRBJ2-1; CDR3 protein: CASSLAGLASYNEQFF; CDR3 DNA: TGCGCCAGCAGCTTGGCGGGACTAGCGAGTTACAATGAGCAGTTCTTC
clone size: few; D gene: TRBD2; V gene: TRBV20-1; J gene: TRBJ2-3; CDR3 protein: CSASWAGGPTDTQYF; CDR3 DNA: TGCAGTGCTAGTTGGGCGGGGGGACCGACAGATACGCAGTATTTT
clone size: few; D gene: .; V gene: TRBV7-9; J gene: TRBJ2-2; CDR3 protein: CASSLSMPTGELFF; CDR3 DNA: TGTGCCAGCAGCTTATCCATGCCCACCGGGGAGCTGTTTTTT
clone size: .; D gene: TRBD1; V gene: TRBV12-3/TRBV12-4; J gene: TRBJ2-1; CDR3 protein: CASTLRDRGRNEQFF; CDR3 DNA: TGTGCCAGCACTTTACGGGACAGGGGGCGGAATGAGCAGTTCTTC
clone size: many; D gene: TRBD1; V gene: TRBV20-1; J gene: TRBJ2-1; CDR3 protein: CSARVSGTVLFEQFF; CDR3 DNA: TGCAGTGCTAGAGTTTCCGGGACAGTTCTGTTTGAGCAGTTCTTC
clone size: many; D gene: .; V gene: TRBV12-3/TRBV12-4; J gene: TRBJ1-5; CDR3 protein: CASSRTGRANQPQHF; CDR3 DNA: TGTGCCAGCAGCCGTACAGGGAGGGCCAATCAGCCCCAGCATTTT
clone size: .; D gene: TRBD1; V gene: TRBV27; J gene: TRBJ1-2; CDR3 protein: CASSPGAGTGGYYGYTF; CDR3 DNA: TGTGCCAGCAGTCCTGGGGCCGGGACAGGTGGATACTATGGCTACACCTTC